The rows below give T cell receptor beta chains drawn from one sample of a study of cytomegalovirus exposure and HLA in healthy donors. The repertoire was sequenced with immunoSEQ multiplex PCR; TCRdb's copy has only in-frame clones and lacks some. The repertoire has about 200,000 clones, roughly 13% of them found once; the top ten carry 7.8%. Sequencing input: PBMCs. The receptor set was obtained from a man between 45 and 60 years old in good health and CMV-seropositive. CDR3s include the opening cysteine and the closing phenylalanine or tryptophan. A D gene is named only where the DNA matches it firmly. Clone size, where shown, is once, few, many, or a class for clones that have expanded.

TRBJ1-6 NA TRBV5-6 few TGTGCCAGCAGCTTGGAACAGCTAAATTCACCCCTCCACTTT CASSLEQLNSPLHF
TRBJ1-1 TRBD1 TRBV6-5 few TGTGCCAGCAGTTCGACAGGGGAAAACACTGAAGCTTTCTTT CASSSTGENTEAFF
TRBJ1-2 TRBD1 TRBV9 NA TGTGCCAGCAGCTTCGGCCAGGGGGTTTTCGGCTACACCTTC CASSFGQGVFGYTF
TRBJ2-5 NA TRBV7-6 few TGTGCCAGCAGCTTAGTTGCTAACCAAGAGACCCAGTACTTC CASSLVANQETQYF
TRBJ1-2 TRBD1 TRBV7-2 few TGTGCCAGCAGTTTAGACAGGGTTCGAGGCTACACCTTC CASSLDRVRGYTF
TRBJ1-2 NA TRBV2 NA TGTGCCAGCAGTCTAAAACCTAACTATGGCTACACCTTC CASSLKPNYGYTF
TRBJ1-2 TRBD1 TRBV5-1 NA TGCGCCAGCAGCTTGGCGGCAGGGGGCGCGTCGGGCTACACCTTC CASSLAAGGASGYTF
TRBJ1-2 TRBD1 TRBV5-1 few TGCGCCAGCAGCTTGGACAGGGGGCACGGCTACACCTTC CASSLDRGHGYTF
TRBJ2-1 NA TRBV10-3 many TGTGCCATCAGTGAATGGGGACAATTCGACAATGAGCAGTTCTTC CAISEWGQFDNEQFF
TRBJ1-5 NA TRBV30 NA TGTGCCTGGAGTGTGGGGGGTAGGGATCAGCCCCAGCATTTT CAWSVGGRDQPQHF
TRBJ2-3 TRBD2 TRBV25-1 NA TGTGCCAGCTCTCGATCTAGCGGGGGAGGCACAGATACGCAGTATTTT CASSRSSGGGTDTQYF
TRBJ2-7 TRBD1 TRBV11-3 few TGTGCCAGCAGCTTGGTAACCGGACCGGGACAGAGCTCCTACGAGCAGTACTTC CASSLVTGPGQSSYEQYF
TRBJ2-1 NA TRBV11-2 few TGTGCCAGCAGCTTAGACCGGGTCGAGCAGTTCTTC CASSLDRVEQFF
TRBJ2-3 TRBD2 TRBV9 few TGTGCCAGCAGCATGAGCGGGGGGACGACAGATACGCAGTATTTT CASSMSGGTTDTQYF
TRBJ1-5 TRBD1 TRBV30 NA TGTGCCTGGTCGAGCGACAGGGTGTATCAGCCCCAGCATTTT CAWSSDRVYQPQHF
TRBJ2-3 TRBD2 TRBV9 NA TGTGCCAGCAGCCCCTGGACTAGCGGGGGGGTTAACACAGATACGCAGTATTTT CASSPWTSGGVNTDTQYF
TRBJ2-1 TRBD1 TRBV7-9 NA TGTGCCAGCAGCCCTCCGGGACAGGGGGAGCCGTTCTTC CASSPPGQGEPFF
TRBJ1-2 NA TRBV6-5 NA TGTGCCACCGGGGGGAGAAAGGCCTATGGCTACACCTTC CATGGRKAYGYTF
TRBJ2-5 TRBD1 TRBV5-1 few TGCGCCAGCAGAATCGGGACAGGGGAAGAGACCCAGTACTTC CASRIGTGEETQYF
TRBJ2-5 TRBD2 TRBV27 NA TGTGCCAGCAGTCCGCTTAGCGGGGGGGGGCCCGGATGGGCCCAGTACTTC CASSPLSGGGPGWAQYF
TRBJ2-1 TRBD1 TRBV5-6 few TGTGCCAGCAGCTTTGGGGGGACAGGGGGCGCGAATGAGCAGTTCTTC CASSFGGTGGANEQFF
TRBJ2-3 TRBD2 TRBV7-9 few TGTGCCAGCAGCTTTTCTACGGGGACTAGCAGATTCACAGATACGCAGTATTTT CASSFSTGTSRFTDTQYF
TRBJ1-2 TRBD1 TRBV7-9 NA TGTGCCAGCAGCGCCGGGACAGCGGGCCTAGGCTACACCTTC CASSAGTAGLGYTF
TRBJ1-1 NA TRBV5-4 NA TGTGCCAGCAGCATCGGATTCGATCCGGGTCTTAATTTT CASSIGFDPGLNF
TRBJ1-1 TRBD1 TRBV18 few TGTGCCAGCTCACCACCCGGACAGGGGTTTGAAGCTTTCTTT CASSPPGQGFEAFF
TRBJ1-6 TRBD1 TRBV5-6 few TGTGCCAGCAGCGCGGCGGGGACAGCCAGCTCCTATAATTCACCCCTCCACTTT CASSAAGTASSYNSPLHF
TRBJ1-2 NA TRBV2 few TGTGCCAGCAGAGACAGAGTTTTGTATGGCTACACCTTC CASRDRVLYGYTF
TRBJ2-1 NA TRBV6-1 NA TGTGCCAGCAGACGGTCCTACAATGAGCAGTTCTTC CASRRSYNEQFF
TRBJ2-5 NA TRBV28 NA TGTGCCAGCAACTCTCCGGGAGCCCAAGAGACCCAGTACTTC CASNSPGAQETQYF
TRBJ2-2 TRBD1 TRBV7-2 few TGTGCCAGCAGCTCGGGGACAGGGGCTGACACCGGGGAGCTGTTTTTT CASSSGTGADTGELFF
TRBJ1-1 NA TRBV6-1 NA TGTGCCAGCAGGCGCGGGAGAGAAACTGAAGCTTTCTTT CASRRGRETEAFF
TRBJ2-5 NA TRBV6-5 few TGTGCCAGCAGGAAGACAGTCAAAGAGACCCAGTACTTC CASRKTVKETQYF
TRBJ2-2 NA TRBV10-3 few TGTGCCATCAGTGAGCTAGGGAGCACCCGGAACACCGGGGAGCTGTTTTTT CAISELGSTRNTGELFF
TRBJ2-7 NA TRBV18 NA TGTGCCAGCTCCTCCGGAGGCGGGAATAGCGACGAGCAGTACTTC CASSSGGGNSDEQYF
TRBJ2-7 NA TRBV19 few TGTGCCAGCCGCCCGAGAGGATCGGACGAGCAGTACTTC CASRPRGSDEQYF
TRBJ1-5 NA TRBV19 few TGTGCCAGTAGCCCTCTCGCAGACTACTCTAGCAATCAGCCCCAGCATTTT CASSPLADYSSNQPQHF
TRBJ2-7 TRBD1 TRBV7-8 NA TGTGCCAGCAGCTTAGCGTGGGGACAGGGTAACTACGAGCAGTACTTC CASSLAWGQGNYEQYF
TRBJ2-5 NA TRBV19 NA TGTGCCAGTAGTAGACGGGGGACAGAGCGGGAGACCCAGTACTTC CASSRRGTERETQYF